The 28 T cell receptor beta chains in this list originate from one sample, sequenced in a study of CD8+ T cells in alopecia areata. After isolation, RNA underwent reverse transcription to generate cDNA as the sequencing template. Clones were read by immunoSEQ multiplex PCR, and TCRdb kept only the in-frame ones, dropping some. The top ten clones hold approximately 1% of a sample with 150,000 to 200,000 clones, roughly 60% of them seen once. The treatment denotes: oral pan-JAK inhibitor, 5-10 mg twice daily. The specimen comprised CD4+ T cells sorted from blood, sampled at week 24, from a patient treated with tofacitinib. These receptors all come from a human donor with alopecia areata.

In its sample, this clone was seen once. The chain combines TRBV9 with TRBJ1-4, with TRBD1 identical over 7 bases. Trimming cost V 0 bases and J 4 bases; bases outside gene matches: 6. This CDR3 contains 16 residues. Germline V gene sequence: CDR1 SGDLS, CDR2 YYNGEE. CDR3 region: CASSVAGGNLNEKLFF. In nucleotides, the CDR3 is TGTGCCAGCAGCGTAGCAGGGGGAAACCTTAATGAAAAACTGTTTTTT. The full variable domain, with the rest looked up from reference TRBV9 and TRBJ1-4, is DSGVTQTPKHLITATGQRVTLRCSPRSGDLSVYWYQQSLDQGLQFLIQYYNGEERAKGNILERFSAQQFPDLHSELNLSSLELGDSALYFCASSVAGGNLNEKLFFGSGTQLSVL.

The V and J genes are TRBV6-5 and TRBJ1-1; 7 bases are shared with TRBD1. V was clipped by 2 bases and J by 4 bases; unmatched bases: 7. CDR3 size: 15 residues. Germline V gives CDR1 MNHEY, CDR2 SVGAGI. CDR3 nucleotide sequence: TGTGCCAGCAGTTACCGAGACACAGGGGTCACTGAAGCTTTCTTT. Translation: CASSYRDTGVTEAFF.

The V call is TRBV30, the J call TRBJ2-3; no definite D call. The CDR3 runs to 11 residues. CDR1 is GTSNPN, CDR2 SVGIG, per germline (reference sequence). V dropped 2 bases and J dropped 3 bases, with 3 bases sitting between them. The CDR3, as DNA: TGTGCCTGGAGTCTTACAGATACGCAGTATTTT. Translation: CAWSLTDTQYF.

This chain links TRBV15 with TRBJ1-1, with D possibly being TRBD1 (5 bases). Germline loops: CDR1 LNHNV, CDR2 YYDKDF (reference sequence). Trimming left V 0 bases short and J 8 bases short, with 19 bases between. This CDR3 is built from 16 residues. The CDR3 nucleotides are TGTGCCACCAGCAGAGATTTCGGGGGGGTAGACCTCGAAGCTTTCTTT. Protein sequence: CATSRDFGGVDLEAFF.

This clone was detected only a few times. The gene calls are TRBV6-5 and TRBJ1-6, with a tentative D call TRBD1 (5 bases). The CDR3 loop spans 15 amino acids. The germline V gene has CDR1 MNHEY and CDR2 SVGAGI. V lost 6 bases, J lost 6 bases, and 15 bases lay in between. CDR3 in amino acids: CASRSTGVGNSPLHF. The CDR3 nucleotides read TGTGCCAGCAGATCGACGGGGGTTGGTAATTCACCCCTCCACTTT.

The CDR3 coding sequence is TGTGCCAGCAGCTTGGCTAGGGGTAACAAAGAGACCCAGTACTTC. Translation gives CASSLARGNKETQYF. V usage is TRBV11-1 and J usage is TRBJ2-5; a possible D gene is TRBD1 (5 bases). The germline V and J ends were trimmed by 3 bases and 3 bases, with 14 bases remaining between them. In germline, CDR1 is SGHAT, CDR2 FQDESV (reference sequence). The CDR3 runs 15 residues.

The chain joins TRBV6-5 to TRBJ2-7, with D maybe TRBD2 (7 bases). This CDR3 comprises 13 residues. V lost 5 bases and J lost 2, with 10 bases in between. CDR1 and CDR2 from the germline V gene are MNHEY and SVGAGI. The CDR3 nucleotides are TGTGCCAGCAGTCCGGGGGGCACCTACGAGCAGTACTTC. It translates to CASSPGGTYEQYF.

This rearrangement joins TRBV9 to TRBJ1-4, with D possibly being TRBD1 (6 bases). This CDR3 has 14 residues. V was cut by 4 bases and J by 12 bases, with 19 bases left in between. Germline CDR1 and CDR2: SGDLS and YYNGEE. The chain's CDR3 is CASSTHRAESELFF. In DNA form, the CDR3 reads TGTGCCAGCAGCACGCACAGGGCTGAGTCAGAACTGTTTTTT.

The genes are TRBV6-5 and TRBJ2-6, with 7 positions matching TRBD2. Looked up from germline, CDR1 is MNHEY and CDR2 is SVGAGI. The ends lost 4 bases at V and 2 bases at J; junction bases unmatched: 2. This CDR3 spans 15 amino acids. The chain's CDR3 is CASSWGGTGANVLTF. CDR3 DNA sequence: TGTGCCAGCAGTTGGGGAGGGACTGGGGCCAACGTCCTGACTTTC.

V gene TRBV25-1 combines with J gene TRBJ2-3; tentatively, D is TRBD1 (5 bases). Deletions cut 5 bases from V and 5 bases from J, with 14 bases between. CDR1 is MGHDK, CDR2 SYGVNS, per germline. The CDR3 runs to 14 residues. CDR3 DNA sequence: TGTGCCAGCAGTAGACGGCAGGGTGGAGATACGCAGTATTTT. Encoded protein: CASSRRQGGDTQYF.

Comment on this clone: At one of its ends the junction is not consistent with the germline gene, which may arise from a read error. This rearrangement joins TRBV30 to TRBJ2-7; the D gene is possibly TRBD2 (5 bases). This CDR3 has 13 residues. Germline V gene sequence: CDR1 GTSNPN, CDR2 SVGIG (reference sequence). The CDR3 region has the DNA TGTGCCTGGAGTGTAACGGCGGCACGGGAAGTGCACTTC. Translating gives CAWSVTAAREVHF.

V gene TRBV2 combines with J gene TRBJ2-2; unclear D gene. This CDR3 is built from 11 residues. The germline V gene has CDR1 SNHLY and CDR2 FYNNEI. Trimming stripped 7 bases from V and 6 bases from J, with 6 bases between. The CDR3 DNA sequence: TGTGCCAGCAAGATCGCCGGGGAGCTGTTTTTT. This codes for CASKIAGELFF.

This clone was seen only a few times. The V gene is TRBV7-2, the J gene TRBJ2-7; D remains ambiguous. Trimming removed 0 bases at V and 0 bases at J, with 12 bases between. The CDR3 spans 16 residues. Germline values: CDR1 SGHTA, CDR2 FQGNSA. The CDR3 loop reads CASSLAVVPISYEQYF. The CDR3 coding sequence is TGTGCCAGCAGCTTAGCGGTCGTCCCAATCTCCTACGAGCAGTACTTC.

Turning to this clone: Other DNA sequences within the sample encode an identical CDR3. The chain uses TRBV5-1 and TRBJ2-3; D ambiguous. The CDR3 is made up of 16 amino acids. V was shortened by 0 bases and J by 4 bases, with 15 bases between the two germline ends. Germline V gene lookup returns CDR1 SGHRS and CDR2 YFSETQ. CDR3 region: CASSLALGFLSDTQYF. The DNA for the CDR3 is TGCGCCAGCAGCTTGGCACTCGGGTTTTTGTCAGATACGCAGTATTTT.

The CDR3 sequence: CASSPFADSNQPQHF. Here the CDR3 DNA reads TGTGCCAGCAGCCCCTTCGCAGACAGCAATCAGCCCCAGCATTTT. The V and J genes are TRBV11-2 and TRBJ1-5; unclear D gene. The V gene lost 5 bases and the J gene lost 1 base, with 12 bases spanning the gap. The CDR3 contains 15 residues. Germline V gene data show CDR1 as SGHAT and CDR2 as FQNNGV. The complete variable domain, with remaining parts taken from reference TRBV11-2 and TRBJ1-5, reads EAGVAQSPRYKIIEKRQSVAFWCNPISGHATLYWYQQILGQGPKLLIQFQNNGVVDDSQLPKDRFSAERLKGVDSTLKIQPAKLEDSAVYLCASSPFADSNQPQHFGDGTRLSIL.

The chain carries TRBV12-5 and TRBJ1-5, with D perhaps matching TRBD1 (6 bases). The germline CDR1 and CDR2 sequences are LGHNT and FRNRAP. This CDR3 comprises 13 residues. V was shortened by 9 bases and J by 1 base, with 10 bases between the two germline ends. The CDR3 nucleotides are TGTGCTAGCGGGGGGCCCAGCAATCAGCCCCAGCATTTT. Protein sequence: CASGGPSNQPQHF.

The CDR3 sequence: CSVAQLAGDETQYF. DNA of the CDR3: TGCAGCGTTGCACAACTAGCGGGGGACGAGACCCAGTACTTC. The chain recombines TRBV29-1 with TRBJ2-5; TRBD2 aligns across 11 bases. The CDR3 loop spans 14 amino acids. Trimming removed 4 bases from V and 5 bases from J; junction bases left unmatched: 6. Germline V gene sequence: CDR1 SQVTM, CDR2 ANQGSEA.

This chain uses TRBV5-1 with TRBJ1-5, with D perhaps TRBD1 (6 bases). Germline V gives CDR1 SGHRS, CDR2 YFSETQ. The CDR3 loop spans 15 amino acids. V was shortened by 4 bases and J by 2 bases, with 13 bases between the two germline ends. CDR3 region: CASSPGAGGNQPQHF. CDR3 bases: TGCGCCAGCAGCCCGGGGGCAGGGGGCAATCAGCCCCAGCATTTT.

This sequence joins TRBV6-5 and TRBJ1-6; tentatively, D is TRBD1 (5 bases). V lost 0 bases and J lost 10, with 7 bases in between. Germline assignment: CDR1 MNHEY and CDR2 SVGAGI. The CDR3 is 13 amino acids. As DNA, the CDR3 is TGTGCCAGCAGTTACTCGGAGGGGTCACCCCTCCACTTT. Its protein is CASSYSEGSPLHF.

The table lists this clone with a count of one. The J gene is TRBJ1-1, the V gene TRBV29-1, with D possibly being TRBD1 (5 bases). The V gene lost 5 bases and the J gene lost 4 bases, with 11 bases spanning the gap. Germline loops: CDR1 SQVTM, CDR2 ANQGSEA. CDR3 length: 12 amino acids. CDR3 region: CSVRTTSTEAFF. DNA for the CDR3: TGCAGCGTTAGGACAACTTCCACTGAAGCTTTCTTT.

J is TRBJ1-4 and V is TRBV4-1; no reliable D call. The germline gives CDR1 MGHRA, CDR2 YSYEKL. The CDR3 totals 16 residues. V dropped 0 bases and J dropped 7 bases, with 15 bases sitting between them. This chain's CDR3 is CASSQDPYDRFEKLFF. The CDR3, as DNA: TGCGCCAGCAGCCAAGATCCCTACGACCGTTTTGAAAAACTGTTTTTT.

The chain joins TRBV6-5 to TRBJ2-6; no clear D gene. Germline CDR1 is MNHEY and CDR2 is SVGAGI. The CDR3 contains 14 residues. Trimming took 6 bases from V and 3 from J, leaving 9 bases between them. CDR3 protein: CASSPLGGANVLTF. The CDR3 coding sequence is TGTGCCAGCAGCCCCCTAGGTGGGGCCAACGTCCTGACTTTC.

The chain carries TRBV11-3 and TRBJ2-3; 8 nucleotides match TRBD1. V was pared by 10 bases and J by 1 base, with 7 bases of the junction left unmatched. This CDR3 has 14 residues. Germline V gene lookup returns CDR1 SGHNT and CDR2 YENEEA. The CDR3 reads CATKKDRGTDTQYF. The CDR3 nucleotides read TGTGCCACCAAAAAGGACAGGGGCACAGATACGCAGTATTTT.

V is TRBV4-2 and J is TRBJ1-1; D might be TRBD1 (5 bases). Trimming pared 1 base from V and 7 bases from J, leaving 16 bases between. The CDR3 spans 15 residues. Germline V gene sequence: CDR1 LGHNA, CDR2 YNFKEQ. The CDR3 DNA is TGTGCCAGCAGCCAAGCAACCGGGACGCCCATTGAAGCTTTCTTT. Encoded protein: CASSQATGTPIEAFF.

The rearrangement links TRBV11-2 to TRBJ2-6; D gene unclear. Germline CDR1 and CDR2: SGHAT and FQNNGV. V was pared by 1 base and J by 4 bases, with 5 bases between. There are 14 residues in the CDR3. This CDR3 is CASSLGPGANVLTF. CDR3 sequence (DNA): TGTGCCAGCAGCTTAGGCCCAGGGGCCAACGTCCTGACTTTC.

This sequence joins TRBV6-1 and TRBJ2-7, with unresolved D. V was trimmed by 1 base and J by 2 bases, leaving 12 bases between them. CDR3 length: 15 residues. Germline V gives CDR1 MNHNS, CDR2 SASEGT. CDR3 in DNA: TGTGCCAGCAGTGAAGAGTACGGCGAAACCTACGAGCAGTACTTC. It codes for CASSEEYGETYEQYF.

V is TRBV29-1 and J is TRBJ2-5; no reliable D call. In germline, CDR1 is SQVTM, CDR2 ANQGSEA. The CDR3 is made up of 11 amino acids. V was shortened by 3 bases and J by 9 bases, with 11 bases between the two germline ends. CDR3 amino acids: CSVDRSGAQYF. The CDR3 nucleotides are TGCAGCGTTGACCGAAGTGGAGCCCAGTACTTC.

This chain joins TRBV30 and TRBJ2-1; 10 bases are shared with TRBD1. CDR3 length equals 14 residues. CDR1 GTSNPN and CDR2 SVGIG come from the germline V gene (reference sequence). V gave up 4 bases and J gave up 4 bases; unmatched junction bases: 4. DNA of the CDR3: TGTGCCTGGATCCGGGACAGGGGTTACAATGAGCAGTTCTTC. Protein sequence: CAWIRDRGYNEQFF. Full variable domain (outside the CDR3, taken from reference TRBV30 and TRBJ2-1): SQTIHQWPATLVQPVGSPLSLECTVEGTSNPNLYWYRQAAGRGLQLLFYSVGIGQISSEVPQNLSASRPQDRQFILSSKKLLLSDSGFYLCAWIRDRGYNEQFFGPGTRLTVL.